A single sample gave rise to the 21 T cell receptor beta chains below, sequenced in a study of blood T cell repertoires in COVID-19. The assay was immunoSEQ multiplex PCR, and TCRdb's table has in-frame clones only and misses some. The table shows about 300,000 clones, with 80% to 90% occurring only once. Sequencing was carried out using PBMCs or T cells enriched from blood (not recorded which). The receptors stem from a woman younger than 35 who had recovered from COVID-19.

The chain combines TRBV7-9 with TRBJ2-7; 11 bases are shared with TRBD1. V was pared by 8 bases and J by 6 bases, with 6 bases of the junction left unmatched. This CDR3 contains 13 residues. Germline V lookup: CDR1 SEHNR, CDR2 FQNEAQ (reference sequence). This CDR3 reads CASREGQGVEQYF. CDR3 DNA sequence: TGTGCCAGCCGCGAGGGACAGGGGGTCGAGCAGTACTTC.

This chain links TRBV4-2 with TRBJ2-3; 7 bases agree with TRBD1. This CDR3 has 14 residues. Germline CDR1 reads LGHNA; CDR2 reads YNFKEQ. J gave up 6 bases and V 1 base, and 4 bases lay outside the gene matches. This CDR3 reads CASSQGGGVDTQYF. The CDR3 region has the DNA TGTGCCAGCAGCCAAGGAGGGGGCGTCGATACGCAGTATTTT.

The chain is built from TRBV30 and TRBJ1-1; D possibly corresponds to TRBD1 (5 bases). Per germline, CDR1 GTSNPN and CDR2 SVGIG (reference sequence). CDR3 length: 13 residues. V was pared by 5 bases and J by 1 base, with 11 bases between. CDR3 DNA: TGTGCCTGGGAGACAGCATGGAACACTGAAGCTTTCTTT. Its translation is CAWETAWNTEAFF.

Points on this clone: This same CDR3 is encoded by further DNA sequences in the sample. The chain couples TRBV18 to TRBJ1-1; 9 bases are a match to TRBD1. Germline-derived CDR1 and CDR2 are KGHSH and LQKENI. The V gene end was trimmed by 2 bases and the J gene end by 1 base; junction bases not matched to a gene: 2. The CDR3 extends over 15 amino acids. CDR3 in amino acids: CASSPATGGNTEAFF. CDR3 DNA: TGTGCCAGCTCACCAGCGACAGGGGGGAACACTGAAGCTTTCTTT.

The V call is TRBV5-1, the J call TRBJ1-2, with TRBD1 matching over 7 bases. Germline lookup yields CDR1 SGHRS and CDR2 YFSETQ. V lost 4 bases and J lost 6; bases outside the gene matches: 6. This CDR3 has 13 amino acids. The CDR3 nucleotides are TGCGCCAGCAGCCCCATCGACAGGGATGGCTACACCTTC. This translates into CASSPIDRDGYTF.

The chain couples TRBV30 to TRBJ1-2, with 7 positions matching TRBD1. Germline-derived CDR1 and CDR2 are GTSNPN and SVGIG (reference sequence). This CDR3 region has 11 residues. V lost 5 bases and J lost 8; bases outside the gene matches: 5. CDR3 nucleotide sequence: TGTGCCTGGCAAGACAGGGACGGCTACACCTTC. This codes for CAWQDRDGYTF.

The chain recombines TRBV29-1 with TRBJ2-5, with 10 bases aligning to TRBD1. Germline CDR1 reads SQVTM; CDR2 reads ANQGSEA. This CDR3 is built from 13 residues. The V and J ends lost 4 bases and 2 bases, in that order; junction bases with no gene match: 1. Here the CDR3 reads CSVVGQGQETQYF. The CDR3 DNA is TGCAGCGTTGTGGGACAGGGGCAAGAGACCCAGTACTTC.

The chain recombines TRBV19 with TRBJ1-6; D is unclear. From germline, CDR1 is LNHDA and CDR2 SQIVND (reference sequence). V was cut by 10 bases and J by 6 bases, with 16 bases left in between. The CDR3 loop spans 14 amino acids. In DNA form, the CDR3 reads TGTGCCATCAAACGGGGAGACTTTAATTCACCCCTCCACTTT. As protein: CAIKRGDFNSPLHF.

V gene TRBV7-8 combines with J gene TRBJ1-5, with D possibly matching TRBD1 (5 bases). V shed 5 bases and J shed 4 bases, with 15 bases lying between them. Germline CDR1 and CDR2: SGHVS and FQNEAQ. The CDR3 contains 15 residues. CDR3 DNA sequence: TGTGCCAGCAGCCCCCGCAGGGAGGTGAATCAGCCCCAGCATTTT. Translation gives CASSPRREVNQPQHF. Based on the CDR3 plus reference TRBV7-8 and TRBJ1-5, the full variable domain is GAGVSQSPRYKVAKRGQDVALRCDPISGHVSLFWYQQALGQGPEFLTYFQNEAQLDKSGLPSDRFFAERPEGSVSTLKIQRTQQEDSAVYLCASSPRREVNQPQHFGDGTRLSIL.

This clone was recorded a few times. This chain links TRBV4-2 with TRBJ2-7; D may be TRBD1 (6 bases). CDR3 length: 15 residues. Germline V gives CDR1 LGHNA, CDR2 YNFKEQ. Trimming shortened V by 1 base and J by 0 bases, and 10 bases separated the two germline ends. The CDR3, as DNA: TGTGCCAGCAGCCAAGGCGCAGGGGCCTCCTACGAGCAGTACTTC. Encoded protein: CASSQGAGASYEQYF.

The V and J genes are TRBV6-2 or TRBV6-3 and TRBJ1-3; 8 bases line up with TRBD1. Looked up from germline, CDR1 is MNHEY and CDR2 is SVGEGT. This CDR3 has 16 residues. J was trimmed by 0 bases and V by 5 bases; bases with no gene match: 6. CDR3 loop: CASSDAGTGSGNTIYF. CDR3 DNA: TGTGCCAGCAGTGACGCCGGGACAGGCTCTGGAAACACCATATATTTT.

The chain employs TRBV7-3 and TRBJ2-3; TRBD2 might be the D (5 bases). Germline-derived CDR1 and CDR2 are SGHTA and FQGTGA. Between the trimmed V and J ends, which lost 2 bases and 2 bases, there was a span of 8 bases. The CDR3 runs to 14 residues. DNA for the CDR3: TGTGCCAGCAGCTTAGGAGGTACCACAGATACGCAGTATTTT. Translating gives CASSLGGTTDTQYF.

The rearrangement links TRBV4-1 to TRBJ2-3; D remains ambiguous. CDR3 length: 15 residues. Trimming stripped 0 bases from V and 5 bases from J, with 12 bases between. Germline lookup yields CDR1 MGHRA and CDR2 YSYEKL. CDR3 bases: TGCGCCAGCAGCCAAGAGGTGTACCCAGGAGATACGCAGTATTTT. This translates into CASSQEVYPGDTQYF.

CDR3 loop: CASAARTDSYEQYF. The CDR3 DNA reads as TGCGCCAGCGCGGCCAGGACTGATTCCTACGAGCAGTACTTC. This chain links TRBV5-1 with TRBJ2-7, with D possibly TRBD2 on 5 matching bases. V was cut by 7 bases and J by 1 base, with 15 bases left in between. There are 14 residues in the CDR3. In germline, CDR1 is SGHRS, CDR2 YFSETQ.

The CDR3 protein is CSVGSGSYNEQFF. The DNA of the CDR3 is TGCAGCGTTGGGTCGGGATCCTACAATGAGCAGTTCTTC. This chain connects TRBV29-1 to TRBJ2-1, with D maybe TRBD2 (5 bases). CDR3 size: 13 residues. V lost 4 bases and J lost 1, with 8 bases in between. From germline, CDR1 is SQVTM and CDR2 ANQGSEA.

V usage is TRBV11-3 and J usage is TRBJ1-3; 12 bases align to TRBD1. The CDR3 runs 19 residues. With V trimmed by 5 bases and J by 0 bases, 11 bases remained unmatched. Germline V gene lookup returns CDR1 SGHNT and CDR2 YENEEA. CDR3 in amino acids: CASSRSPGQGAHSGNTIYF. The CDR3 DNA follows: TGTGCCAGCAGCCGATCCCCGGGACAGGGGGCGCACTCTGGAAACACCATATATTTT.

The chain carries TRBV30 and TRBJ2-7; a possible D gene is TRBD2 (5 bases). V was cut by 1 base and J by 7 bases, with 17 bases left in between. Germline values: CDR1 GTSNPN, CDR2 SVGIG (reference sequence). The CDR3 consists of 14 residues. DNA for the CDR3: TGTGCCTGGAGTGGAGGGCAGGCCCTTAGGGAGCAGTACTTC. As protein: CAWSGGQALREQYF.

This chain connects TRBV3-1 (or the pseudogene TRBV3-2) to TRBJ2-2; D is possibly TRBD2 (6 bases). The CDR3 is made up of 15 amino acids. Trimming stripped 3 bases from V and 4 bases from J, with 12 bases between. The germline V gene encodes CDR1 LGHDT and CDR2 YNNKEL (reference sequence). This chain's CDR3 is CASSQTSVSTGELFF. For the CDR3, the DNA is TGTGCCAGCAGCCAGACTAGTGTAAGCACCGGGGAGCTGTTTTTT.

The chain carries TRBV2 and TRBJ1-5; D is possibly TRBD1 (5 bases). Trimming took off 1 base at V and 6 bases at J, with 10 bases between the two ends. This CDR3 spans 14 amino acids. Per the germline V gene, CDR1 is SNHLY and CDR2 is FYNNEI. Written as DNA, the CDR3 is TGTGCCAGCAGTGAAGTGGGGGGAACTCAGCCCCAGCATTTT. It yields the protein CASSEVGGTQPQHF.

This clone came up once. The chain has TRBV29-1 and TRBJ1-1, with D uncertain. Between the trimmed V and J ends, which lost 4 bases and 0 bases, there was a span of 9 bases. Germline CDR1 SQVTM, CDR2 ANQGSEA. CDR3 length: 13 residues. CDR3 sequence: CSVVRNMNTEAFF. The CDR3 coding sequence is TGCAGCGTTGTTCGTAATATGAACACTGAAGCTTTCTTT.

This chain joins TRBV5-1 and TRBJ1-1; D may be TRBD1 (5 bases). The germline CDR1 and CDR2 sequences are SGHRS and YFSETQ. Between the trimmed V and J ends, which lost 4 bases and 2 bases, there was a span of 18 bases. This CDR3 comprises 16 residues. Written as DNA, the CDR3 is TGCGCCAGCAGCGGGGGACTCGGGGGTGGTAACACTGAAGCTTTCTTT. This translates into CASSGGLGGGNTEAFF.